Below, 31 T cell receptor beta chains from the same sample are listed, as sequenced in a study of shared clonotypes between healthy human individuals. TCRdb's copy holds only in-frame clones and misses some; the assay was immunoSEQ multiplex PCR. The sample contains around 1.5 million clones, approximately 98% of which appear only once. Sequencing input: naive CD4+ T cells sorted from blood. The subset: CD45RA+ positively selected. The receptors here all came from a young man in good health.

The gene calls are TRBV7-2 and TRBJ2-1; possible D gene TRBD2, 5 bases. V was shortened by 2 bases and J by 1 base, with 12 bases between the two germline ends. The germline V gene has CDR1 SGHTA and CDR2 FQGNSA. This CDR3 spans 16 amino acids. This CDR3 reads CASSLRSGGSYNEQFF. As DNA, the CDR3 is TGTGCCAGCAGCTTAAGGTCGGGCGGGTCCTACAATGAGCAGTTCTTC. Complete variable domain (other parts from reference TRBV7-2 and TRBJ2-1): GAGVSQSPSNKVTEKGKDVELRCDPISGHTALYWYRQSLGQGLEFLIYFQGNSAPDKSGLPSDRFSAERTGGSVSTLTIQRTQQEDSAVYLCASSLRSGGSYNEQFFGPGTRLTVL.

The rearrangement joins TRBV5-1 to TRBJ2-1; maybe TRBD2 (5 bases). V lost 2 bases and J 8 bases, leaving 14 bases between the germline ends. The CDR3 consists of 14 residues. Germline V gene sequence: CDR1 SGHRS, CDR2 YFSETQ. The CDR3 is CASSLGSLSHEQFF. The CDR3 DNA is TGCGCCAGCAGCTTAGGGAGTCTCTCCCATGAGCAGTTCTTC.

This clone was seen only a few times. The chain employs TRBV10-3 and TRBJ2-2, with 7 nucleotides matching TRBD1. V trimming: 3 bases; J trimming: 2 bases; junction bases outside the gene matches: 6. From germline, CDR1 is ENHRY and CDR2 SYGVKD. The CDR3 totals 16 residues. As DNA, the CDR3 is TGTGCCATCAGTGACCTAGGGGGCCGAAACACCGGGGAGCTGTTTTTT. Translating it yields CAISDLGGRNTGELFF.

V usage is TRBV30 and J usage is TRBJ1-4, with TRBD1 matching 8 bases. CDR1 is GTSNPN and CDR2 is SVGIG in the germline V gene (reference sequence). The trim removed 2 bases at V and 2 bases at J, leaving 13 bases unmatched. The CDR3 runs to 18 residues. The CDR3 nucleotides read TGTGCCTGGAGTTGGGGCAGGGGGCCAGTGGAGACTAATGAAAAACTGTTTTTT. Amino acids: CAWSWGRGPVETNEKLFF.

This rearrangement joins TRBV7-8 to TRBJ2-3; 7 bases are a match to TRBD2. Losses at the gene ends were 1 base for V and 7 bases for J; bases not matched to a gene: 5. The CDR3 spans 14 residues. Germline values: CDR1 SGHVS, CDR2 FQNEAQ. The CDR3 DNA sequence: TGTGCCAGCAGCTTAGGACTAGCAGAATATACGCAGTATTTT. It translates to CASSLGLAEYTQYF.

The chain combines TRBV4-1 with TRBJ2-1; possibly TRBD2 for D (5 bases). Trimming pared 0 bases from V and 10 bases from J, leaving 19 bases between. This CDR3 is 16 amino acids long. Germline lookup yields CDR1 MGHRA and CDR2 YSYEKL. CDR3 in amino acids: CASSQDGVGLVKEQFF. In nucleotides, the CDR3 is TGCGCCAGCAGCCAAGACGGGGTAGGCCTAGTAAAGGAGCAGTTCTTC.

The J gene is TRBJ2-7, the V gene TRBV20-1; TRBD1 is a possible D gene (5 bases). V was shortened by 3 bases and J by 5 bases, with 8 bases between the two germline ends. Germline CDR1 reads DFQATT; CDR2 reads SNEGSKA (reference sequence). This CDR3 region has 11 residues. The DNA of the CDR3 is TGCAGTGCTAGCAGGGAAAACGAGCAGTACTTC. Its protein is CSASRENEQYF.

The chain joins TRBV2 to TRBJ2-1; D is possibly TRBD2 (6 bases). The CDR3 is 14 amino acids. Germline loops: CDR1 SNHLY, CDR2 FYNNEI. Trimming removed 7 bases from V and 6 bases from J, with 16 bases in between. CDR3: CASIPRRGFNEQFF. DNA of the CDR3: TGTGCCAGCATTCCCAGGAGGGGATTCAATGAGCAGTTCTTC.

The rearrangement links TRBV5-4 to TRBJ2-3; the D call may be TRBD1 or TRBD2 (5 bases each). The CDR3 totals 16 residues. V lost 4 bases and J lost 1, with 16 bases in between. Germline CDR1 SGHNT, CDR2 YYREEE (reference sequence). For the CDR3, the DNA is TGTGCCAGCAGCCATAACCGGGACGGAGGCACAGATACGCAGTATTTT. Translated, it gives CASSHNRDGGTDTQYF.

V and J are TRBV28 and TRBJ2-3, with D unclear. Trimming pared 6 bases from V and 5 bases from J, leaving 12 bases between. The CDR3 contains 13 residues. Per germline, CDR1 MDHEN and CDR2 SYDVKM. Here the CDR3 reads CASSPRFVDTQYF. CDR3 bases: TGTGCCAGCAGCCCCCGTTTCGTAGATACGCAGTATTTT.

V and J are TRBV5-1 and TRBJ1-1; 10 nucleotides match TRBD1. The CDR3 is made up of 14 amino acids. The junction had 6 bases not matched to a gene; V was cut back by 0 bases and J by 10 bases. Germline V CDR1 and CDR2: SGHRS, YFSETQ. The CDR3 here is CASSLEGTGEGAFF. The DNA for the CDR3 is TGCGCCAGCAGCTTGGAGGGGACAGGGGAAGGAGCTTTCTTT.

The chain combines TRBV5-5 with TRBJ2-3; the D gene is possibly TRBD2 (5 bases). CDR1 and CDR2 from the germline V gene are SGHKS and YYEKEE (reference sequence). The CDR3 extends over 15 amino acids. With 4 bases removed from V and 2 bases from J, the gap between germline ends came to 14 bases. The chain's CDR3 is CASSILGLDTDTQYF. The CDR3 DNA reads TGTGCCAGCAGCATACTAGGGCTTGACACAGATACGCAGTATTTT. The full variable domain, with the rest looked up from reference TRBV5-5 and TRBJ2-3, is DAGVTQSPTHLIKTRGQQVTLRCSPISGHKSVSWYQQVLGQGPQFIFQYYEKEERGRGNFPDRFSARQFPNYSSELNVNALLLGDSALYLCASSILGLDTDTQYFGPGTRLTVL.

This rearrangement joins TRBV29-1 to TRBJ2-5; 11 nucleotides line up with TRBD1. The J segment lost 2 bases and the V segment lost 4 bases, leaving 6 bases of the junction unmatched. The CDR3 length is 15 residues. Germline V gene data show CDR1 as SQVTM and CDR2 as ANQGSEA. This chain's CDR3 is CSVAEGTGGQETQYF. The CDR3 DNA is TGCAGCGTTGCGGAGGGGACAGGGGGGCAAGAGACCCAGTACTTC. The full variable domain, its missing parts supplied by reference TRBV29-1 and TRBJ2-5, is SAVISQKPSRDICQRGTSLTIQCQVDSQVTMMFWYRQQPGQSLTLIATANQGSEATYESGFVIDKFPISRPNLTFSTLTVSNMSPEDSSIYLCSVAEGTGGQETQYFGPGTRLLVL.

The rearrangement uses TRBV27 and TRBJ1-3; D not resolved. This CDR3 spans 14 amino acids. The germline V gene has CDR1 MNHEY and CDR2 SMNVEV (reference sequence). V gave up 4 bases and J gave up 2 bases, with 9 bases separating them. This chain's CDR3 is CASSSAAAGNTIYF. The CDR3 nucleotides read TGTGCCAGCAGTTCAGCAGCGGCTGGAAACACCATATATTTT.

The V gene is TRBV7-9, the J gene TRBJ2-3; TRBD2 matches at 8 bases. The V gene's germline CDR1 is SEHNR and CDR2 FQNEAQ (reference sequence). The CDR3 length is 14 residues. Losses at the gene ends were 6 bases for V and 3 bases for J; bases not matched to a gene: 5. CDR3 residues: CASRAGLVTDTQYF. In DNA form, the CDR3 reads TGTGCCAGCAGGGCGGGACTAGTGACAGATACGCAGTATTTT.

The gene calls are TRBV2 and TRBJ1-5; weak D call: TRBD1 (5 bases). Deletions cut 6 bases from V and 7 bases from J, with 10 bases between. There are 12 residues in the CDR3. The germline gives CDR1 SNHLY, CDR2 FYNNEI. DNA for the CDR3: TGTGCCAGCAGGGGGGGTCTCCAGCCCCAGCATTTT. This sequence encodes CASRGGLQPQHF.

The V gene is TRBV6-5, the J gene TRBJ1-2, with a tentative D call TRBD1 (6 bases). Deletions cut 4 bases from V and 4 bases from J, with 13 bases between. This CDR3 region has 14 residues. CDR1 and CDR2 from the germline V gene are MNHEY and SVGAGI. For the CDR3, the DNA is TGTGCCAGCAGTTTATACAGGGTGGGCTATGGCTACACCTTC. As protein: CASSLYRVGYGYTF.

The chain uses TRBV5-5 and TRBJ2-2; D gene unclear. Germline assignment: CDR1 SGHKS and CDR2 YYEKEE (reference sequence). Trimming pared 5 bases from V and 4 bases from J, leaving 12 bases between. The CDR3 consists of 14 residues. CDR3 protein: CASRGWGSTGELFF. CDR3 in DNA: TGTGCCAGCAGGGGTTGGGGAAGCACCGGGGAGCTGTTTTTT. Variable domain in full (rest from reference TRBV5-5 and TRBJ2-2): DAGVTQSPTHLIKTRGQQVTLRCSPISGHKSVSWYQQVLGQGPQFIFQYYEKEERGRGNFPDRFSARQFPNYSSELNVNALLLGDSALYLCASRGWGSTGELFFGEGSRLTVL.

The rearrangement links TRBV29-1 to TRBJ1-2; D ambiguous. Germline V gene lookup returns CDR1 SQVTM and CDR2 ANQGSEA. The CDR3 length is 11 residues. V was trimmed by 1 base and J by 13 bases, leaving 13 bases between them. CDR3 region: CSVEVGLVGTF. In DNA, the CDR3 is TGCAGCGTTGAAGTGGGGTTAGTTGGCACCTTC.

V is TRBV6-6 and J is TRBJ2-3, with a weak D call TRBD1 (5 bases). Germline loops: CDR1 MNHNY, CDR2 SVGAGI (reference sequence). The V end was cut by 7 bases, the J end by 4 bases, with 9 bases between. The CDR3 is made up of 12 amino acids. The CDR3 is CASKAGPDTQYF. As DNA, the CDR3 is TGTGCCAGCAAAGCAGGGCCAGATACGCAGTATTTT.

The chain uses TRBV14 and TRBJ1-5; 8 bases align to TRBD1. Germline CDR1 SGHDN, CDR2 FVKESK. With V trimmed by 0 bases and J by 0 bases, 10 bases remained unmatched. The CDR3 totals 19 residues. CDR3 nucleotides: TGTGCCAGCAGCCAAGAGAAGGGGACAGGCGCTTATAGCAATCAGCCCCAGCATTTT. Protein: CASSQEKGTGAYSNQPQHF.

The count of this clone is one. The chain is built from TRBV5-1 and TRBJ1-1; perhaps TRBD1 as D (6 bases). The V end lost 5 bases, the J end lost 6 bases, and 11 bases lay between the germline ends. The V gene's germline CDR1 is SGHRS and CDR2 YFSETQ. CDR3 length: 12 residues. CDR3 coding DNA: TGCGCCAGCAGTTTTACAGGGCCTGAAGCTTTCTTT. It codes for CASSFTGPEAFF.

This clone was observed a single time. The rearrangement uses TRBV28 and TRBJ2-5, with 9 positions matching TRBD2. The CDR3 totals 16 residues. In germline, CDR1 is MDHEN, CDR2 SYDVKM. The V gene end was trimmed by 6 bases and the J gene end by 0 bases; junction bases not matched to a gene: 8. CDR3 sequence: CASSWGAGGHQETQYF. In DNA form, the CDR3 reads TGTGCCAGCAGCTGGGGGGCGGGAGGGCACCAAGAGACCCAGTACTTC.

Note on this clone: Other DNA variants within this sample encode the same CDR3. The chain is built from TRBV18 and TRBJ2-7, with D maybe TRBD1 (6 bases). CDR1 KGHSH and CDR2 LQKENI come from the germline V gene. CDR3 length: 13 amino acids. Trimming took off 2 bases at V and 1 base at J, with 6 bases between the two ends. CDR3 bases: TGTGCCAGCTCACCAAGGGGGTCCTACGAGCAGTACTTC. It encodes CASSPRGSYEQYF.

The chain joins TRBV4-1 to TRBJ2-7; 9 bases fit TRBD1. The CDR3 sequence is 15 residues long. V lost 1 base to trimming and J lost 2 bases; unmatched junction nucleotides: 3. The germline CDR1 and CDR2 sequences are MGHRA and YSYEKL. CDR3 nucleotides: TGCGCCAGCAGCCAAGTCGGGACAGGGACCTACGAGCAGTACTTC. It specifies CASSQVGTGTYEQYF.

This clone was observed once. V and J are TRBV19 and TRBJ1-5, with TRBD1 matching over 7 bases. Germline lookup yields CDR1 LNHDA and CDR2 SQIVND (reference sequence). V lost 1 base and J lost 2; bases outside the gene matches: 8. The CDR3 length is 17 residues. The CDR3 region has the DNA TGTGCCAGTAGTATAGCTATAACAGGGGTTGGCAATCAGCCCCAGCATTTT. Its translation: CASSIAITGVGNQPQHF.

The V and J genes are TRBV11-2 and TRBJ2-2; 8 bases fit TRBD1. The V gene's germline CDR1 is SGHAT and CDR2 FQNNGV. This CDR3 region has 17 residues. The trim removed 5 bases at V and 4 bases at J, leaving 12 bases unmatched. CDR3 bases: TGTGCCAGCAGCACCGGGACAGGAACACGGGGCACCGGGGAGCTGTTTTTT. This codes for CASSTGTGTRGTGELFF.

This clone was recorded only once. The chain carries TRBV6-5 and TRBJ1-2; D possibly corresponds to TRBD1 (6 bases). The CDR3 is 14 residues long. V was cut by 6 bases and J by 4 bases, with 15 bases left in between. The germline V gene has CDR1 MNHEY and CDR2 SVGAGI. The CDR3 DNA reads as TGTGCCAGCAGCAGTACAGGGATGCTCTATGGCTACACCTTC. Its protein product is CASSSTGMLYGYTF.

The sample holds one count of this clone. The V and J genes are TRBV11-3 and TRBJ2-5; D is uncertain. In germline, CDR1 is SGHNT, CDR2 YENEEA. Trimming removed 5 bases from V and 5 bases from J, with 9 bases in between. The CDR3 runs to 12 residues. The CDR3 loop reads CASSLRRETQYF. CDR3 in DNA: TGTGCCAGCAGCCTACGTAGGGAGACCCAGTACTTC.

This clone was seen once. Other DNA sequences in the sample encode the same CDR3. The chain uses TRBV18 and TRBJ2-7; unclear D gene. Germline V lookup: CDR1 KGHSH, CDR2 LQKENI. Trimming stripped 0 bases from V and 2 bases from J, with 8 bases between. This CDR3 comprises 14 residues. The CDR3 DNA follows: TGTGCCAGCTCACCACCCGGGCTTCCCTACGAGCAGTACTTC. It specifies CASSPPGLPYEQYF.

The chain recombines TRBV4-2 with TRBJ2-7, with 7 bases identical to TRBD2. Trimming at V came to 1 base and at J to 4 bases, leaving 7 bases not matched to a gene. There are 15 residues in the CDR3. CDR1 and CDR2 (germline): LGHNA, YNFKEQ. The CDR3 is CASSQGGREWYEQYF. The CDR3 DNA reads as TGTGCCAGCAGCCAAGGCGGGCGGGAGTGGTACGAGCAGTACTTC.